Below are 20 T cell receptor beta chains sequenced from a single sample in a study of Graves' ophthalmopathy and Graves' hyperthyroidism. The authors amplified TCR beta CDR3 regions from RNA transcripts. HTBI primers primed a first-round RT-PCR, and a second-round multiplex PCR followed. TCRdb used MiXCR to reprocess the multiplex PCR reads, holding one entry per CDR3 protein. The data contain about 620,000 distinct CDR3 sequences, approximately 21% of them seen just once; the ten biggest clones take up approximately 6.9%. What was sequenced was peripheral blood. The receptor set was obtained from a woman under 30 with stable Graves' hyperthyroidism. Some clones in this sample may be carry-over from other donors' samples.

The gene calls are TRBV6-1 and TRBJ1-1, with a possible D match to TRBD1 (5 bases). The CDR3 has 14 amino acids. CDR1 and CDR2 from the germline V gene are MNHNS and SASEGT. The V and J ends lost 7 bases and 2 bases respectively, with 14 bases between them. The CDR3 coding sequence is TGTGCCAGCAAACCTCGGGGCGGAAACACTGAAGCTTTCTTT. Translating gives CASKPRGGNTEAFF.

The chain uses TRBV12-3 or TRBV12-4 and TRBJ1-5; D not certain. Trimming took off 8 bases at V and 4 bases at J, with 9 bases between the two ends. The CDR3 sequence is 12 residues long. As DNA, the CDR3 is TGTGCCAGCCGACGGGAGAATCAGCCCCAGCATTTT. Translation: CASRRENQPQHF.

The V call is TRBV12-3 or TRBV12-4, the J call TRBJ1-2; possible D gene TRBD1, 6 bases. The CDR3 has 13 amino acids. V lost 5 bases to trimming and J lost 4 bases, with 11 bases between them. The CDR3 bases are TGTGCCAGCAGTCGGGACACGTTCTATGGCTACACCTTC. Translated, it gives CASSRDTFYGYTF.

The rearrangement uses TRBV6-5 and TRBJ1-6; 8 bases map to TRBD1. Germline CDR1 MNHEY, CDR2 SVGAGI. The CDR3 is made up of 18 amino acids. J gave up 6 bases and V 3 bases, and 13 bases lay outside the gene matches. The CDR3 here is CASSYKERTGLRNSPLHF. CDR3 bases: TGTGCCAGCAGTTATAAGGAGCGGACAGGGCTCCGTAATTCACCCCTCCACTTT.

This clonotype was observed many times. V gene TRBV13 combines with J gene TRBJ2-5; D perhaps matches TRBD2 (5 bases). Trimming stripped 6 bases from V and 5 bases from J, with 16 bases between. The CDR3 contains 14 residues. Germline V lookup: CDR1 PRHDT, CDR2 FYEKMQ (reference sequence). Here the CDR3 reads CASRFIGSGETQYF. The CDR3 bases are TGTGCCAGCAGGTTTATCGGGTCGGGGGAGACCCAGTACTTC.

This clonotype was seen many times. The chain has TRBV29-1 and TRBJ2-7; the D gene could be TRBD1 or TRBD2 (5 bases each). Per germline, CDR1 SQVTM and CDR2 ANQGSEA. Trimming left V 5 bases short and J 0 bases short, with 14 bases between. The CDR3 is 14 residues long. CDR3 sequence (DNA): TGCAGCGTTATCCGGGACGGGACCTCCTACGAGCAGTACTTC. Residues: CSVIRDGTSYEQYF.

The chain recombines TRBV12-3 or TRBV12-4 with TRBJ1-1, with unresolved D. This CDR3 has 13 residues. V was clipped by 2 bases and J by 4 bases, with 8 bases between them. The CDR3 here is CASSLYKGTEAFF. CDR3 bases: TGTGCCAGCAGTTTATATAAGGGCACTGAAGCTTTCTTT.

For this clonotype: This may be a read error, as it is one base from a much larger clone. The gene calls are TRBV19 and TRBJ1-1, with TRBD1 as a possible D gene (6 bases). The CDR3 has 15 residues. CDR1 and CDR2 from the germline V gene are LNHDA and SQIVND (reference sequence). The germline V and J ends were trimmed by 7 bases and 1 base, with 16 bases remaining between them. CDR3 amino acids: CASTTPGATNTEAFF. The DNA of the CDR3 is TGTGCCAGTACTACCCCAGGGGCGACGAACACTGAAGCTTTCTTT.

This clonotype was picked up many times. This rearrangement joins TRBV6-1 to TRBJ2-6; TRBD1 aligns across 8 bases. The V segment lost 8 bases and the J segment 0 bases; nucleotides outside the gene matches: 6. Germline CDR1 reads MNHNS; CDR2 reads SASEGT. This CDR3 has 16 residues. CDR3 sequence reads: CASGRQGNSGANVLTF. Written as DNA, the CDR3 is TGTGCCAGCGGACGACAGGGGAACTCTGGGGCCAACGTCCTGACTTTC.

Points on this clonotype: A much more abundant neighbour one base away suggests this may be a read error. The chain has TRBV6-1 and TRBJ1-6, with unresolved D. The CDR3 contains 14 residues. CDR1 and CDR2 (germline): MNHNS, SASEGT. CDR3 residues: CASRPLLDNAPLHF. For the CDR3, the DNA is TGTGCCAGCAGGCCACTCCTAGATAATGCACCCCTCCACTTT.

This chain uses TRBV3-1 with TRBJ2-6; 8 bases are shared with TRBD1. Trimming removed 2 bases from V and 2 bases from J; junction bases left unmatched: 5. CDR3 length: 17 amino acids. In germline, CDR1 is LGHDT, CDR2 YNNKEL (reference sequence). CDR3 sequence reads: CASSQTGGRPGANVLTF. The CDR3 coding sequence is TGTGCCAGCAGCCAAACAGGGGGTCGGCCTGGGGCCAACGTCCTGACTTTC.

The V gene is TRBV11-2, the J gene TRBJ1-1, with unresolved D. V lost 4 bases and J 6 bases, leaving 12 bases between the germline ends. The germline V gene encodes CDR1 SGHAT and CDR2 FQNNGV. The CDR3 has 13 amino acids. As DNA, the CDR3 is TGTGCCAGCAGCTCAATCCGTTTCCCTGAAGCTTTCTTT. Protein: CASSSIRFPEAFF.

This clonotype was detected a few times. The rearrangement links TRBV19 to TRBJ1-1; 8 bases line up with TRBD1. The CDR3 spans 15 residues. After removal of 4 bases from V and 3 bases from J, the junction contained 7 bases not matched to a gene. In germline, CDR1 is LNHDA, CDR2 SQIVND (reference sequence). The CDR3 nucleotides are TGTGCCAGTAGTAGAGGACAGGGAGGCCACACTGAAGCTTTCTTT. As protein: CASSRGQGGHTEAFF.

This clonotype was found a few times. The chain links TRBV12-3 or TRBV12-4 to TRBJ2-7; D assignment may be TRBD1 or TRBD2 (5 bases each). Trimming removed 5 bases at V and 3 bases at J, with 11 bases between. The CDR3 has 13 amino acids. The chain's CDR3 is CASSTGLNYEQYF. DNA of the CDR3: TGTGCCAGCAGTACAGGACTGAACTACGAGCAGTACTTC.

In its sample, this clonotype was seen many times. The chain combines TRBV4-1 with TRBJ2-5; possibly TRBD1 or TRBD2 for D (5 bases each). The CDR3 has 15 amino acids. Trimming took 0 bases from V and 3 from J, leaving 11 bases between them. The germline CDR1 and CDR2 sequences are MGHRA and YSYEKL. The CDR3 here is CASSQDGTGKETQYF. The DNA of the CDR3 is TGCGCCAGCAGCCAAGATGGGACGGGGAAAGAGACCCAGTACTTC.

This clonotype was counted at least ten times. The chain carries TRBV6-5 and TRBJ1-1, with a weak D call TRBD1 (5 bases). Between the trimmed V and J ends, which lost 5 bases and 0 bases, there was a span of 13 bases. Germline assignment: CDR1 MNHEY and CDR2 SVGAGI. This CDR3 comprises 15 residues. CDR3 sequence: CASSHGGFMNTEAFF. The CDR3 bases are TGTGCCAGCAGTCACGGGGGTTTCATGAACACTGAAGCTTTCTTT.

The chain links TRBV12-3 or TRBV12-4 to TRBJ2-5; D remains unclear. The V gene lost 3 bases and the J gene lost 2 bases, with 10 bases spanning the gap. This CDR3 comprises 14 residues. CDR3 loop: CASSFRNFQETQYF. CDR3 in DNA: TGTGCCAGCAGTTTTAGGAATTTTCAAGAGACCCAGTACTTC.

This clonotype appeared many times. V gene TRBV6-5 combines with J gene TRBJ1-2; D is uncertain. Germline V lookup: CDR1 MNHEY, CDR2 SVGAGI. Between the trimmed V and J ends, which lost 0 bases and 4 bases, there was a span of 6 bases. The CDR3 is 13 residues long. CDR3 in amino acids: CASSYSHSYGYTF. DNA for the CDR3: TGTGCCAGCAGTTACTCCCATTCCTATGGCTACACCTTC.

In this sample, this clonotype turned up many times. The V call is TRBV10-1, the J call TRBJ2-5, with unresolved D. Germline V CDR1 and CDR2: WNHNN, SYGVQD (reference sequence). The CDR3 runs to 14 residues. The ends were cut back, 0 bases at V and 7 bases at J, with 12 bases in the middle. CDR3 in amino acids: CASSESGRLGTQYF. The CDR3 DNA is TGCGCCAGCAGTGAGTCCGGACGACTTGGGACCCAGTACTTC.

CDR3 in DNA: TGTGCCAGCAGTCTTTGGGGGACAGACATTGGCGAGCAGTACTTC. This encodes CASSLWGTDIGEQYF. The chain links TRBV6-1 to TRBJ2-7, with 7 bases lining up with TRBD1. V trimming: 5 bases; J trimming: 6 bases; junction bases outside the gene matches: 13. From germline, CDR1 is MNHNS and CDR2 SASEGT. The CDR3 runs to 15 residues.